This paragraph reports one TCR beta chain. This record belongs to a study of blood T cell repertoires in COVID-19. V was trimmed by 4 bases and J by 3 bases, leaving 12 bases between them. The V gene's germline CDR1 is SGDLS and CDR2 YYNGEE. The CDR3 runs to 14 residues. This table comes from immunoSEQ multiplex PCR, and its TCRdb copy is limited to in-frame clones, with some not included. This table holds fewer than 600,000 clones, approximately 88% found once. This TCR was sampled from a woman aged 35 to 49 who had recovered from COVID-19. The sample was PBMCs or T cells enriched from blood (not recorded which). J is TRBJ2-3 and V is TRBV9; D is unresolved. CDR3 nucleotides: TGTGCCAGCAGCCTATCCGCGAGGACAGATACGCAGTATTTT. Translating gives CASSLSARTDTQYF.